A selection of T cell receptor beta chains follows, all from one sample in a study of shared clonotypes between healthy human individuals. Only in-frame clones appear in the TCRdb table, and some are missing; sequencing was by immunoSEQ multiplex PCR. The table shows around 600,000 clones, with 98% occurring only once. Sequencing was performed on naive CD8+ T cells sorted from blood. The receptors come from a man aged 30 to 45 in good health. The CDR3 runs from the conserved cysteine through the conserved F or W. D genes are given only for firm matches. Clone size appears in some rows only: once, few, many, or a class for an expanded clone.

j_call	clone_size	v_call	d_call	cdr3_nt	cdr3_aa
TRBJ2-7	-	TRBV28	TRBD1	TGTGCCAGTTCCCCGGGACAGGGGGAATGGGAGCAGTACTTC	CASSPGQGEWEQYF
TRBJ1-5	-	TRBV5-5	-	TGTGCCAGCAGCTTCAGTGGGGGGCCCGGGCAGCCCCAGCATTTT	CASSFSGGPGQPQHF
TRBJ1-1	-	TRBV14	-	TGTGCCAGCAGCCAAGGCTCAAGGGGTGAAGCTTTCTTT	CASSQGSRGEAFF
TRBJ2-3	-	TRBV30	-	TGTGCCTGGACCGCCCACCCGTCCGTGGATACGCAGTATTTT	CAWTAHPSVDTQYF
TRBJ1-3	-	TRBV2	-	TGTGCCAGCAGTGCAGGGCTTTCTGGAAACACCATATATTTT	CASSAGLSGNTIYF
TRBJ2-1	-	TRBV7-8	-	TGTGCCAGCAGCTTAGTAGGAAATGAGCAGTTCTTC	CASSLVGNEQFF
TRBJ1-1	-	TRBV6-6	-	TGTGCCAGCGAGGCAGGGAACGCTTTCTTT	CASEAGNAFF
TRBJ2-1	once	TRBV11-2	-	TGTGCCAGCAGCTTAGCCCCGGGGTGGCAGTTCTTC	CASSLAPGWQFF
TRBJ2-2	-	TRBV10-3	TRBD1	TGTGCCATCAGTGCCAGACAGGGGGCAAACACCGGGGAGCTGTTTTTT	CAISARQGANTGELFF
TRBJ2-3	-	TRBV29-1	-	TGCAGCGTTGTAAGCCTCTTGGAGGGTACGCAGTATTTT	CSVVSLLEGTQYF
TRBJ2-3	-	TRBV5-8	-	TGTGCCAGCAGCCCCGGGACAAACACAGATACGCAGTATTTT	CASSPGTNTDTQYF
TRBJ2-3	-	TRBV5-1	-	TGCGCCAGCAGCTTGTTTTCTCAGGGTACAGATACGCAGTATTTT	CASSLFSQGTDTQYF
TRBJ2-3	-	TRBV7-9	-	TGTGCCGGAACAGGAGCCACAGATACGCAGTATTTT	CAGTGATDTQYF
TRBJ2-2	-	TRBV9	TRBD1	TGTGCCAGCAGCGTTCCGGGACAGGGGTTGGCCGGGGAGCTGTTTTTT	CASSVPGQGLAGELFF
TRBJ2-1	-	TRBV5-8	TRBD1	TGTGCCAGCTCCTCACGGGGGACAGGGGGCATAGGCGACAATGAGCAGTTCTTC	CASSSRGTGGIGDNEQFF
TRBJ2-5	-	TRBV7-9	TRBD2	TGTGCCAGCAGCCCAGGGGGACTAGCGGGAGGGCCGGACTTC	CASSPGGLAGGPDF
TRBJ1-1	-	TRBV28	-	TGTGCCAGCAGTGCCTGGGTGGAGGTGAACACTGAAGCTTTCTTT	CASSAWVEVNTEAFF
TRBJ1-5	-	TRBV6-1	TRBD1	TGTGCCAGCAGCGACAGGGAGGGATCCAATCAGCCCCAGCATTTT	CASSDREGSNQPQHF